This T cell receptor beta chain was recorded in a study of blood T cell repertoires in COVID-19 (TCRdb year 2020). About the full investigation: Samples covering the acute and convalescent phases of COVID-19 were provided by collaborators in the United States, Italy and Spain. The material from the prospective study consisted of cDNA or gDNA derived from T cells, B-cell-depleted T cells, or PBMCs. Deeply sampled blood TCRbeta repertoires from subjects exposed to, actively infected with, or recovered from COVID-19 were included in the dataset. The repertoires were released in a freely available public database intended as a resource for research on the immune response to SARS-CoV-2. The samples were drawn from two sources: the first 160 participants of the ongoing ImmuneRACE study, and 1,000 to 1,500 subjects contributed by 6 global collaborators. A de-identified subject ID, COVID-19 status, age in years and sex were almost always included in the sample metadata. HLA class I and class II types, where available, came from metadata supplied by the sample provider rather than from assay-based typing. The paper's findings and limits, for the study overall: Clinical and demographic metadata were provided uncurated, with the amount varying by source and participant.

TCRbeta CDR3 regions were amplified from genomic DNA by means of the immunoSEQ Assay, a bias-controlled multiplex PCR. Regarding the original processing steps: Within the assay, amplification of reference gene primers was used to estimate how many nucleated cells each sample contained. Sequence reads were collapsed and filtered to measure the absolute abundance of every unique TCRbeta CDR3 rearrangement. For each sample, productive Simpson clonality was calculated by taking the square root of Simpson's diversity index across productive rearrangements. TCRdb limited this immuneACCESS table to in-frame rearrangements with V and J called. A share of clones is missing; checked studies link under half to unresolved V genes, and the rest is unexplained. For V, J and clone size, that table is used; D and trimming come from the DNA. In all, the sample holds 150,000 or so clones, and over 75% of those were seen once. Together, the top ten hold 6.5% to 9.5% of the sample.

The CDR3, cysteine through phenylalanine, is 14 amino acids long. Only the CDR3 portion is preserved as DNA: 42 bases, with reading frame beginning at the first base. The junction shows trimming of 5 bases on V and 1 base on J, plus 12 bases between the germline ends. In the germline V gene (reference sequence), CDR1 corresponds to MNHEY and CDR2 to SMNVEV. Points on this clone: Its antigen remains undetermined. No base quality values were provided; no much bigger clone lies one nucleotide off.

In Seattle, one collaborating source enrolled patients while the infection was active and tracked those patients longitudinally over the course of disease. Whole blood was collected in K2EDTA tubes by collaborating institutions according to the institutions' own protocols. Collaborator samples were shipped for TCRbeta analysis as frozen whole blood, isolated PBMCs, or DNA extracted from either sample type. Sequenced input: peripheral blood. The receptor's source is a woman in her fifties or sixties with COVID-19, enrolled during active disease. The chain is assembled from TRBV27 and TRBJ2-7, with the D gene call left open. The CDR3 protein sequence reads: CASSPDNLSYEQYF. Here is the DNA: TGTGCCAGCAGTCCTGACAACCTATCCTACGAGCAGTACTTC.